This entry describes one T cell receptor beta chain. This record comes from a study of tumor-infiltrating lymphocytes in localized non-small cell lung cancer. Turning to the study itself: From each patient, both tumor and uninvolved lung, non-adjacent to tumor, were sampled.

Measured with immunoSEQ multiplex PCR; TCRdb has only the in-frame clones, and not every one. The table includes over 14,000 clones, roughly 80% detected once. Germline CDR1 reads SEHNR; CDR2 reads FQNEAQ (reference sequence). Between the trimmed V and J ends, which lost 1 base and 5 bases, there was a span of 17 bases. The CDR3 length is 17 residues. J is TRBJ2-2 and V is TRBV7-9, with TRBD2 as a possible D gene (5 bases). The specimen sequenced was lung tumor tissue. This TCR was recovered from a human donor with non-small cell lung cancer. The CDR3 sequence is CASSLGLGGGGTGELFF. The CDR3 region has the DNA TGTGCCAGCAGCTTAGGGTTAGGCGGAGGAGGAACCGGGGAGCTGTTTTTT.